The present entry profiles one T cell receptor beta chain with its context. As yet, its antigen is unknown. The data originate from a study of T cells after yellow fever vaccination. CDR3 length: 15 amino acids. Germline assignment: CDR1 MNHGY and CDR2 SAAAGT. V was shortened by 5 bases and J by 8 bases, with 21 bases between the two germline ends. TCR cDNA, made by 5'RACE template switching, carried an added universal primer site and UMIs. A single record per CDR3 protein comes from TCRdb applying MiXCR to the 5' RACE reads. This sample has 200,000 to 300,000 distinct CDR3 sequences, with 10% to 15% found just once. Points from the study as a whole: The appearance of a small share of clonotypes in both CD4 and CD8 compartments was observed. One caveat is that FACS-sorted repertoires could contain abundant clonotypes contaminating from the bulk population. Most primary-vaccination clones recurred post-booster (approximately 95% CD4, 88% CD8).

This chain connects TRBV6-8 to TRBJ1-2, with D possibly TRBD1 on 6 matching bases. This receptor was obtained from a man in his thirties or forties who received the YFV17D yellow fever vaccine. Sequenced material: CD4+ T cells sorted from PBMCs, taken 45 days after the yellow fever booster vaccination. The CDR3 spells CASSPTAPRGGGYTF. As DNA, the CDR3 is TGTGCCAGCAGTCCGACCGCGCCCAGGGGTGGGGGCTACACCTTC.